The T cell receptor beta chain described here comes from a study of post-analysis software for immune sequencing data. The CDR3 is 16 residues long. Germline CDR1 reads SGHVS; CDR2 reads FNYEAQ. The germline V and J ends were trimmed by 5 bases and 0 bases, with 15 bases remaining between them. Points from the study as a whole: A significant reduction in normalized Chao1 diversity was observed in multiple sclerosis patients versus controls. About five TRBV segments occurring more often in patients than controls included TRBV5-6, TRBV5-1 and TRBV20-1.

This clonotype has only a few counts. Its specificity is unknown. Prepared libraries of TCR beta cDNA carried unique molecular identifiers. The source material, roughly 0.9 to 11 million T cells, gave rise to roughly 0.5 million cDNA molecules. One entry per CDR3 protein results from TCRdb running MiXCR on the PCR reads. Of fewer than 850,000 distinct CDR3 sequences listed, roughly 27% are singletons. The TCR originated in a girl aged 10-17 years with multiple sclerosis. The chain links TRBV7-6 to TRBJ2-3, with a tentative D call TRBD1 (6 bases). The sequencing input was blood. The CDR3 DNA reads as TGTGCCAGCAGCCCTAAGACAGGTCCTAGCACAGATACGCAGTATTTT. Protein sequence: CASSPKTGPSTDTQYF.